Presented here are 18 T cell receptor beta chains from one specimen sequenced in a study of shared clonotypes between healthy human individuals. Method: immunoSEQ multiplex PCR; TCRdb's copy keeps in-frame clones and lacks some. The table shows 1,500,000 or so clones, with around 98.5% occurring only once. What was sequenced was naive CD4+ T cells sorted from blood. Subset described: CD45RA+ positively selected. Receptors originate from a man aged 30-40 years in good health.

The chain couples TRBV6-1 to TRBJ1-1; D gene uncertain. Germline lookup yields CDR1 MNHNS and CDR2 SASEGT. The CDR3 is 14 residues long. Trimming pared 7 bases from V and 1 base from J, leaving 13 bases between. The CDR3 DNA is TGTGCCAGCAAGGAGGGCCCCGCGAACACTGAAGCTTTCTTT. This sequence encodes CASKEGPANTEAFF.

This chain joins TRBV6-1 and TRBJ2-7; perhaps TRBD2 as D (6 bases). The V and J ends lost 7 bases and 3 bases respectively, with 16 bases between them. CDR1 and CDR2 (germline): MNHNS, SASEGT. This CDR3 comprises 14 residues. DNA for the CDR3: TGTGCCAGCATCTTAGGGACTGGCATCTACGAGCAGTACTTC. Protein product: CASILGTGIYEQYF.

The chain links TRBV14 to TRBJ1-5; no clear D gene. Deletions cut 0 bases from V and 3 bases from J, with 3 bases between. The germline V gene has CDR1 SGHDN and CDR2 FVKESK. This CDR3 comprises 13 residues. The CDR3 here is CASSQEPNQPQHF. DNA of the CDR3: TGTGCCAGCAGCCAAGAACCCAATCAGCCCCAGCATTTT.

The chain carries TRBV9 and TRBJ2-1; 7 bases are a match to TRBD2. CDR3 size: 12 residues. In germline, CDR1 is SGDLS, CDR2 YYNGEE. The ends lost 2 bases at V and 10 bases at J; junction bases unmatched: 3. CDR3 region: CASSVSSGEQFF. The CDR3 coding sequence is TGTGCCAGCAGCGTTTCTAGCGGAGAGCAGTTCTTC.

The rearrangement links TRBV25-1 to TRBJ1-1, with D perhaps TRBD1 (5 bases). This CDR3 is 13 amino acids long. Germline lookup yields CDR1 MGHDK and CDR2 SYGVNS. V gave up 1 base and J gave up 11 bases, with 14 bases separating them. DNA for the CDR3: TGTGCCAGCAGTGAATCGGGGGACTCTAGGGCTTTCTTT. Protein product: CASSESGDSRAFF. The full variable domain, its missing parts supplied by reference TRBV25-1 and TRBJ1-1, is EADIYQTPRYLVIGTGKKITLECSQTMGHDKMYWYQQDPGMELHLIHYSYGVNSTEKGDLSSESTVSRIRTEHFPLTLESARPSHTSQYLCASSESGDSRAFFGQGTRLTVV.

The rearrangement uses TRBV6-5 and TRBJ2-7; 9 positions agree with TRBD1. This CDR3 has 14 residues. Per germline, CDR1 MNHEY and CDR2 SVGAGI. After removal of 5 bases from V and 6 bases from J, the junction contained 8 bases not matched to a gene. CDR3 residues: CASSHRDRVGEQYF. CDR3 nucleotide sequence: TGTGCCAGCAGTCACCGGGACAGGGTCGGCGAGCAGTACTTC.

This sequence joins TRBV19 and TRBJ2-1; perhaps D is TRBD1 or TRBD2 (6 bases each). Germline assignment: CDR1 LNHDA and CDR2 SQIVND (reference sequence). Trimming cost V 1 base and J 0 bases, with 31 bases left between them. This CDR3 contains 23 residues. This CDR3 reads CASSIGRGLGLEDSGSSYNEQFF. CDR3 sequence (DNA): TGTGCCAGTAGTATAGGACGGGGGCTCGGGCTAGAGGATAGTGGAAGCTCCTACAATGAGCAGTTCTTC.

V and J are TRBV5-4 and TRBJ2-1, with TRBD1 identical over 9 bases. The germline V gene has CDR1 SGHNT and CDR2 YYREEE (reference sequence). CDR3 size: 15 residues. V lost 4 bases, J lost 4 bases, and 6 bases stayed unmatched. CDR3 sequence (DNA): TGTGCCAGCAGCCGGGGGACAGGGATGTACAATGAGCAGTTCTTC. Translating gives CASSRGTGMYNEQFF.

This clone has a single count. The chain is built from TRBV7-2 and TRBJ2-4, with unresolved D. Trimming took off 1 base at V and 2 bases at J, with 9 bases between the two ends. CDR1 is SGHTA and CDR2 is FQGNSA in the germline V gene. The CDR3 length is 15 residues. Here the CDR3 DNA reads TGTGCCAGCAGCTTAGGAAGGGTCCCCAAAAACATTCAGTACTTC. This encodes CASSLGRVPKNIQYF.

The V gene is TRBV30, the J gene TRBJ1-5, with D uncertain. Germline values: CDR1 GTSNPN, CDR2 SVGIG (reference sequence). CDR3 length: 12 amino acids. V dropped 3 bases and J dropped 8 bases, with 11 bases sitting between them. DNA for the CDR3: TGTGCCTGGAGCCCTGGAGGTGAGCCCCAGCATTTT. This codes for CAWSPGGEPQHF.

This chain links TRBV29-1 with TRBJ1-1, with D unresolved. CDR3 length equals 15 residues. Germline CDR1 is SQVTM and CDR2 is ANQGSEA. V was shortened by 4 bases and J by 1 base, with 16 bases between the two germline ends. Here the CDR3 reads CSVGHQKVTNTEAFF. In DNA, the CDR3 is TGCAGCGTTGGGCATCAGAAGGTAACGAACACTGAAGCTTTCTTT.

The rearrangement links TRBV6-4 to TRBJ2-7; no clear D gene. Trimming stripped 6 bases from V and 0 bases from J, with 18 bases between. CDR1 and CDR2 (germline): MRHNA, SNTAGT. CDR3 length: 16 residues. The CDR3 protein is CASRFPPADDSYEQYF. CDR3 nucleotides: TGTGCCAGCAGATTCCCCCCGGCTGATGACTCCTACGAGCAGTACTTC.

In its sample, this clone was seen once. The V call is TRBV9, the J call TRBJ2-2, with D tentatively TRBD2 (6 bases). The CDR3 extends over 17 amino acids. Germline V lookup: CDR1 SGDLS, CDR2 YYNGEE. Trimming shortened V by 0 bases and J by 9 bases, and 21 bases separated the two germline ends. The CDR3 protein is CASSVGMRGGAVRELFF. For the CDR3, the DNA is TGTGCCAGCAGCGTAGGGATGAGAGGAGGGGCAGTCAGGGAGCTGTTTTTT. The variable domain in full, completed from reference TRBV9 and TRBJ2-2, reads DSGVTQTPKHLITATGQRVTLRCSPRSGDLSVYWYQQSLDQGLQFLIQYYNGEERAKGNILERFSAQQFPDLHSELNLSSLELGDSALYFCASSVGMRGGAVRELFFGEGSRLTVL.

V gene TRBV14 combines with J gene TRBJ2-7, with TRBD2 matching 8 bases. The germline gives CDR1 SGHDN, CDR2 FVKESK. J gave up 2 bases and V 4 bases, and 4 bases lay outside the gene matches. The CDR3 has 14 amino acids. CDR3 bases: TGTGCCAGCAGCCCGGGACTAGGGGCCTACGAGCAGTACTTC. This codes for CASSPGLGAYEQYF.

The J gene is TRBJ2-3, the V gene TRBV11-3, with D tentatively TRBD1 or TRBD2 (5 bases each). The ends were cut back, 5 bases at V and 0 bases at J, with 12 bases in the middle. Germline CDR1 is SGHNT and CDR2 is YENEEA. This CDR3 comprises 15 residues. The CDR3 is CASSPNGGSTDTQYF. The CDR3 nucleotides are TGTGCCAGCAGCCCTAATGGGGGTAGCACAGATACGCAGTATTTT.

The J gene is TRBJ2-7, the V gene TRBV10-2; D gene ambiguous. There are 12 residues in the CDR3. CDR1 and CDR2 from the germline V gene are WSHSY and SAAADI. Trimming cost V 3 bases and J 3 bases, with 6 bases left between them. The CDR3, as DNA: TGCGCCAGCAGTGATGTGGTCTACGAGCAGTACTTC. This encodes CASSDVVYEQYF.

J is TRBJ1-5 and V is TRBV2; no firm D call. Germline CDR1 is SNHLY and CDR2 is FYNNEI. The V gene lost 2 bases and the J gene lost 2 bases, with 7 bases spanning the gap. The CDR3 is 14 amino acids. The CDR3 protein is CASSELKGNQPQHF. CDR3 nucleotides: TGTGCCAGCAGTGAACTGAAAGGCAATCAGCCCCAGCATTTT.

The chain is built from TRBV7-2 and TRBJ2-7; D unclear. Trimming removed 4 bases at V and 7 bases at J, with 14 bases between. From germline, CDR1 is SGHTA and CDR2 FQGNSA. The CDR3 has 13 residues. This chain's CDR3 is CASSSGPYLEQYF. The DNA for the CDR3 is TGTGCCAGCAGCTCAGGCCCGTACTTGGAGCAGTACTTC. Supplemented by reference TRBV7-2 and TRBJ2-7, the full variable domain reads GAGVSQSPSNKVTEKGKDVELRCDPISGHTALYWYRQSLGQGLEFLIYFQGNSAPDKSGLPSDRFSAERTGGSVSTLTIQRTQQEDSAVYLCASSSGPYLEQYFGPGTRLTVT.